The rows below give T cell receptor beta chains drawn from one sample of a study of OX40 agonist ivuxolimab in advanced cancers. The method was immunoSEQ multiplex PCR; TCRdb's version includes in-frame clones alone and lacks a portion of them. The profile shows around 79,000 clones, 88% of them singletons. The sequenced sample was CD4+ or CD8+ T cells sorted from blood, obtained in a trial of the OX40 agonist ivuxolimab. These receptors all stem from an adult with an advanced solid tumor such as melanoma, head and neck, liver or kidney cancer. CDR3s include the opening cysteine and the closing phenylalanine or tryptophan. The D gene is left open where the match is weak. A clone size is listed for some rows: how often the clone was seen (once, few, many), or a class if it is expanded.

CDR3nt | CDR3aa | abundance | j_gene | v_gene | d_gene
TGTGCCAGCAGCCGACACAGCACAGATACGCAGTATTTT | CASSRHSTDTQYF | NA | TRBJ2-3 | TRBV27 | NA
TGTGCCAGCAACAACGGGCGGCAAGAGACCCAGTACTTC | CASNNGRQETQYF | NA | TRBJ2-5 | TRBV6-5 | NA
TGTGCCAGCAACCCCTCCCCAGGGGGCGTTGAAAAACTGTTTTTT | CASNPSPGGVEKLFF | NA | TRBJ1-4 | TRBV5-8 | TRBD1
TGTGCCAGTAGTCCTGGGGGATTCCAACAAATGCAGCAGTTCTTC | CASSPGGFQQMQQFF | NA | TRBJ2-1 | TRBV19 | NA
TGTGCCAGCAGCGGGCGGGAATCCCCCTACGAGCAGTACTTC | CASSGRESPYEQYF | NA | TRBJ2-7 | TRBV11-3 | NA
TGCGCCAGCAGCTGGGGTACGGGAGGGCAAAATACGCAGTATTTT | CASSWGTGGQNTQYF | NA | TRBJ2-3 | TRBV5-1 | TRBD2
TGTGCCAGCAGTCCAATGGGATTCCGTGATTCCTACAATGAGCAGTTCTTC | CASSPMGFRDSYNEQFF | NA | TRBJ2-1 | TRBV27 | NA
TGTGCCAGCAGCTCCCTCCGTCTCCGGGAGAAGGGTTATGAGCAGTTCTTC | CASSSLRLREKGYEQFF | NA | TRBJ2-1 | TRBV11-2 | NA
TGTGCCAGCAGCTTCGCCCAGTCCTACGAGCAGTACTTC | CASSFAQSYEQYF | once | TRBJ2-7 | TRBV5-4 | NA
TGTGCCAGCAGCTCATCGCAGGGGGGACCTACTATTAACTATGGCTACACCTTC | CASSSSQGGPTINYGYTF | few | TRBJ1-2 | TRBV7-8 | TRBD1
TGTGCCAGCAGTTTTTGGGGTAGCGGGGCTTACGAGCAGTACTTC | CASSFWGSGAYEQYF | NA | TRBJ2-7 | TRBV28 | TRBD2
TGTGCCAGCAGCTTGGGAGGGAGAGAAGAAAACACCATATATTTT | CASSLGGREENTIYF | NA | TRBJ1-3 | TRBV7-3 | NA
TGTGCCAGCAGCATCCGGGGGTGGGAAGCCAAAAACATTCAGTACTTC | CASSIRGWEAKNIQYF | NA | TRBJ2-4 | TRBV5-6 | NA
TGTGCCAGCAGAGGACGGGAGTTTAAGGGCACAGATACGCAGTATTTT | CASRGREFKGTDTQYF | NA | TRBJ2-3 | TRBV28 | NA
TGTGCCAGCAGTCCCCTGTTTGTCTATGGCTACACCTTC | CASSPLFVYGYTF | NA | TRBJ1-2 | TRBV6-1 | NA
TGTGCCAGCAGCTTAGGAAGCAATTCTAACTATGGCTACACCTTC | CASSLGSNSNYGYTF | NA | TRBJ1-2 | TRBV7-2 | NA
TGTGCCAGCAGCTTAAACGGGAGGGGCGAGACCCAGTACTTC | CASSLNGRGETQYF | NA | TRBJ2-5 | TRBV7-3 | TRBD2
TGTGCCAGCAGCGGCCGTGGACAGTCGAACACCGGGGAGCTGTTTTTT | CASSGRGQSNTGELFF | NA | TRBJ2-2 | TRBV7-6 | NA
TGTGCCAGCAGCTTTCGAGGGGGACAGCCCCAGCATTTT | CASSFRGGQPQHF | NA | TRBJ1-5 | TRBV7-2 | NA
TGTGCCAGCAGCCCGCCCGCCGGGGGGGATACGCAGTATTTT | CASSPPAGGDTQYF | NA | TRBJ2-3 | TRBV7-2 | TRBD2
TGTGCCAGCCGCGGACAGGGAAACATTCAGTACTTC | CASRGQGNIQYF | NA | TRBJ2-4 | TRBV28 | TRBD1
TGTGCCAGCAGTGGCCACGAGACGGGGAAGACCCAGTACTTC | CASSGHETGKTQYF | NA | TRBJ2-5 | TRBV28 | NA
TGCAGCGTGGGCAGGGGAGCGGAAGAGCAGTACTTC | CSVGRGAEEQYF | once | TRBJ2-7 | TRBV29-1 | NA
TGTGCCAGCAGTTCAGGAGGGGGCGAGGAGACCCAGTACTTC | CASSSGGGEETQYF | NA | TRBJ2-5 | TRBV27 | NA
TGTGCCAGTAGTCCAGAGGAAAACCTCTATGGCTACACCTTC | CASSPEENLYGYTF | NA | TRBJ1-2 | TRBV19 | NA
TGTGCCAGCAGTCGACTCCCCGGGGGGAATTCACCCCTCCACTTT | CASSRLPGGNSPLHF | NA | TRBJ1-6 | TRBV6-5 | NA
TGTGCCAGCAGCTTGGAGGGAAACTATGGCTACACCTTC | CASSLEGNYGYTF | NA | TRBJ1-2 | TRBV5-4 | NA
TGTGCCAGCAGCCCCGGGACTCTGACTGAAAAACTGTTTTTT | CASSPGTLTEKLFF | NA | TRBJ1-4 | TRBV11-2 | NA
TGTGCCAGCAGGGGGGCCCGCGTCGGCGAGCAGTACTTC | CASRGARVGEQYF | once | TRBJ2-7 | TRBV5-8 | NA
TGCGCCAGCAGCCAACCGGGACAGGGGGAGGAAAAACTGTTTTTT | CASSQPGQGEEKLFF | NA | TRBJ1-4 | TRBV4-1 | TRBD1
TGTGCCAGCAGCGCACACTACGAGCAGTACTTC | CASSAHYEQYF | NA | TRBJ2-7 | TRBV11-2 | NA
TGTGCCAGCAGTTACAGCCTGACAGGGGACGGTGAGCAGTTCTTC | CASSYSLTGDGEQFF | NA | TRBJ2-1 | TRBV6-6 | TRBD1
TGTGCCAGCAGCTCCTCGCCGCAAGAGACCCAGTACTTC | CASSSSPQETQYF | NA | TRBJ2-5 | TRBV7-9 | NA
TGTGCCAGCGGCCAGGGGGGTTACGAGCAGTACTTC | CASGQGGYEQYF | NA | TRBJ2-7 | TRBV7-9 | NA